This T cell receptor beta chain was sequenced during a study of T cells in Graves' hyperthyroidism and ophthalmopathy. What was amplified from RNA transcripts were TCR beta CDR3 regions. The primer set for the first-round RT-PCR of the TCR CDR3 was HTBI. TCRdb reprocessed the multiplex PCR reads with MiXCR, giving one entry per CDR3 protein. The data show about 380,000 distinct CDR3 sequences, about 14% seen once. Trimming cost V 2 bases and J 8 bases, with 15 bases left between them. The CDR3 consists of 15 residues. The germline V gene has CDR1 MDHEN and CDR2 SYDVKM. This clonotype was counted ten times or more. Its target is not known. Broader study findings: A model using 13 V-J features told ophthalmopathy apart from stable hyperthyroidism. Progression to ophthalmopathy was predicted a median of about six months early.

Exclusion followed for patients with uncontrolled infection, other autoimmune disease, pregnancy or lactation. The origin of this receptor is a woman in her twenties or thirties with Graves' ophthalmopathy. Sequencing was done on a sample of blood. The chain uses TRBV28 and TRBJ1-4; D uncertain. CDR3 amino acids: CASSLGPPSGEKLFF. The CDR3, as DNA: TGTGCCAGCAGTTTAGGACCCCCTTCGGGGGAAAAACTGTTTTTT.